The 10 T cell receptor beta chains below were found in one sample sequenced in a study of blood T cell repertoires in COVID-19. The table came from immunoSEQ multiplex PCR; TCRdb's copy has only in-frame clones and leaves some out. The profile covers about 670,000 clones, with 90% appearing a single time and 0.2% to 0.3% taken by the ten largest. The sample consisted of peripheral blood. All receptors derive from a woman younger than 35 with acute or convalescent COVID-19.

This chain joins TRBV13 and TRBJ2-4; TRBD1 matches at 9 bases. J was trimmed by 8 bases and V by 5 bases; bases with no gene match: 4. There are 13 residues in the CDR3. Germline CDR1 and CDR2: PRHDT and FYEKMQ (reference sequence). The CDR3 is CASSGGQGYIQYF. CDR3 coding DNA: TGTGCCAGCAGCGGGGGACAGGGCTACATTCAGTACTTC.

This clone has more than one count but fewer than ten. The V gene is TRBV6-1, the J gene TRBJ1-1; D gene ambiguous. V was clipped by 2 bases and J by 1 base, with 20 bases between them. This CDR3 has 18 amino acids. The germline gives CDR1 MNHNS, CDR2 SASEGT. CDR3: CASSEFEGLACWNTEAFF. The CDR3, as DNA: TGTGCCAGCAGTGAATTCGAGGGTCTAGCGTGTTGGAACACTGAAGCTTTCTTT.

This clone was observed a handful of times. The V call is TRBV6-6, the J call TRBJ1-1, with 8 bases aligning to TRBD1. There are 15 residues in the CDR3. CDR1 is MNHNY and CDR2 is SVGAGI in the germline V gene (reference sequence). V was pared by 3 bases and J by 5 bases, with 8 bases of the junction left unmatched. The DNA for the CDR3 is TGTGCCAGCAGTTATCTCCATGACAGGGGTACTGAAGCTTTCTTT. Amino acids: CASSYLHDRGTEAFF.

This rearrangement joins TRBV9 to TRBJ1-1; D is possibly TRBD1 (6 bases). Between the trimmed V and J ends, which lost 0 bases and 0 bases, there was a span of 12 bases. This CDR3 spans 16 amino acids. Germline V gene data show CDR1 as SGDLS and CDR2 as YYNGEE. The CDR3 nucleotides are TGTGCCAGCAGCGTAGTGGGGGGGGCCATGAACACTGAAGCTTTCTTT. Protein product: CASSVVGGAMNTEAFF.

The rearrangement joins TRBV30 to TRBJ1-4; no reliable D call. This CDR3 contains 15 residues. Germline V CDR1 and CDR2: GTSNPN, SVGIG (reference sequence). Trimming removed 2 bases from V and 9 bases from J, with 19 bases in between. CDR3 bases: TGTGCCTGGAGTCATCGGGTTGATGATTTGAAAAAACTGTTTTTT. Its protein is CAWSHRVDDLKKLFF.

The chain is built from TRBV4-3 and TRBJ2-1; the D is unclear. The CDR3 has 13 residues. Germline values: CDR1 LGHNA, CDR2 YSLEER. Trimming removed 5 bases at V and 7 bases at J, with 12 bases between. The CDR3 here is CASSVTRKNEQFF. The CDR3 DNA follows: TGCGCCAGCAGCGTGACGAGGAAGAATGAGCAGTTCTTC.

The rearrangement uses TRBV6-5 and TRBJ1-3; D is ambiguous. V lost 4 bases and J lost 4, with 14 bases in between. The CDR3 has 15 amino acids. Germline assignment: CDR1 MNHEY and CDR2 SVGAGI. The CDR3 region has the DNA TGTGCCAGCAGTTCCGCCGGGGTGCGGGGAAACACCATATATTTT. Translation gives CASSSAGVRGNTIYF.

In its sample, this clone was seen once. The J gene is TRBJ2-1, the V gene TRBV15; TRBD1 matches 7 bases. The junction had 6 bases not matched to a gene; V was cut back by 0 bases and J by 10 bases. The CDR3 sequence is 14 residues long. Germline V gene sequence: CDR1 LNHNV, CDR2 YYDKDF (reference sequence). CDR3 sequence (DNA): TGTGCCACCAGCAGAGATTGGGACAGCAAGGAGCAGTTCTTC. Its translation is CATSRDWDSKEQFF.

The rearrangement links TRBV12-3 or TRBV12-4 to TRBJ1-3; no firm D call. V was trimmed by 7 bases and J by 3 bases, leaving 10 bases between them. The CDR3 loop spans 13 amino acids. The CDR3, as DNA: TGTGCCAGCACCTATATGGTTGGAAACACCATATATTTT. Translating gives CASTYMVGNTIYF.

This chain joins TRBV19 and TRBJ1-2; TRBD1 aligns across 12 bases. The germline CDR1 and CDR2 sequences are LNHDA and SQIVND (reference sequence). The J segment lost 3 bases and the V segment lost 3 bases, leaving 20 bases of the junction unmatched. This CDR3 comprises 21 residues. The DNA for the CDR3 is TGTGCCAGTAGTATTTTCTGGGACAGGGGGCGCTCGGAAGCATTCGACTATGGCTACACCTTC. It translates to CASSIFWDRGRSEAFDYGYTF.